This paragraph reports one T cell receptor beta chain. What it binds is unknown. The data belong to a study of cytomegalovirus exposure and HLA in healthy donors. V was clipped by 3 bases and J by 0 bases, with 8 bases between them. Germline assignment: CDR1 SGHAT and CDR2 FQNNGV. This CDR3 comprises 14 residues. Broader study findings: Upon later analysis, HLA-associated TCR beta chains proved more clonally expanded than other, equally common chains.

Researchers ran the PCR with 60 Vbeta and 13 Jbeta primers. Libraries were prepared by immunoSEQ multiplex PCR; TCRdb keeps only in-frame clonotypes and omits some of them. The sample has roughly 110,000 clones, 60% to 75% seen once. The chain joins TRBV11-2 to TRBJ1-1; D is uncertain. This TCR derives from a male donor in good health and CMV-seropositive. The sequenced material came from PBMCs. CDR3 nucleotides: TGTGCCAGCAGCTTCTGGCAGATGAACACTGAAGCTTTCTTT. Its protein product is CASSFWQMNTEAFF.